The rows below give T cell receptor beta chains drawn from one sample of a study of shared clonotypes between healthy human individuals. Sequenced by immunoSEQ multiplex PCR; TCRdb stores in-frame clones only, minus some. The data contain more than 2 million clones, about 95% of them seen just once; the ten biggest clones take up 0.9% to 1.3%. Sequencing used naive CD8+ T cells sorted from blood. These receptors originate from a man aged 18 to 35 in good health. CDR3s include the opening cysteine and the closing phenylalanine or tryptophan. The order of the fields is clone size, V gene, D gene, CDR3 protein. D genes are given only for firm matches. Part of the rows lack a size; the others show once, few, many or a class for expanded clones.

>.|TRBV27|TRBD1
CASSLSPAGTANYGYTF
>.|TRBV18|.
CASSPGQGYLNEQFF
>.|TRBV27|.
CASGPGLHSYEQYF
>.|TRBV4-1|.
CASRESGLQDTEAFF
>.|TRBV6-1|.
CASAGTDEKLFF
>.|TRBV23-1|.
CARNLPWQGGEKLFF
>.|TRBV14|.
CASSLLGGYEQYF
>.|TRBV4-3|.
CASSQDLSQGSQETQYF
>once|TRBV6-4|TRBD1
CASSYLRDRRTYEQYF
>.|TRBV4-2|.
CASSQEGQSSYNSPLHF
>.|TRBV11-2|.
CASSLGESSTEAFF
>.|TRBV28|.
CASSFFVDIVYPNQPQHF
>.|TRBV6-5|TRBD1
CASSSGTGVPYEQYF
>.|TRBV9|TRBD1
CASSPRTGGVYGYTF
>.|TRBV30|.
CAWSVGGSYEQYF
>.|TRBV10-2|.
CASSEGMDEQYF
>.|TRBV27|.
CASSLAPSGEQFF
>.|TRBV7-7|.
CASSLEVGGGDTQYF
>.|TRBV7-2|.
CASSLGEKRTDTQYF
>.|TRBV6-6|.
CASSPLKGGEETQYF
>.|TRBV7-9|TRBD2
CAGAGLTSYEQYF
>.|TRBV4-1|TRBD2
CASSQVASGETQYF
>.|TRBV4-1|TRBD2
CASSQLGGTDTQYF
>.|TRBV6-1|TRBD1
CASITDRANYEQYF
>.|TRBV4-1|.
CASSQGGLGWAEAFF
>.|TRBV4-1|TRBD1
CASSPGQGFQNEQFF
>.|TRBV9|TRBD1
CASSVDPRTGGWETQYF
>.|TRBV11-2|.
CASSPDALAGELFF
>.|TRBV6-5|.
CASSYSRRGGDYGYTF
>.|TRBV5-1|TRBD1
CASSWGMDRGNDGYTF
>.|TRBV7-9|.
CASSLVAATNEKLFF
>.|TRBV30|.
CAWAGNTEAFF
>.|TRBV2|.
CASTAQDSYEQYF
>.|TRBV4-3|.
CASSQDTEGPYEQYF
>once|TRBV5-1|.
CASSLSVEGPQYF
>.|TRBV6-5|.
CASSRQVTYEQYF